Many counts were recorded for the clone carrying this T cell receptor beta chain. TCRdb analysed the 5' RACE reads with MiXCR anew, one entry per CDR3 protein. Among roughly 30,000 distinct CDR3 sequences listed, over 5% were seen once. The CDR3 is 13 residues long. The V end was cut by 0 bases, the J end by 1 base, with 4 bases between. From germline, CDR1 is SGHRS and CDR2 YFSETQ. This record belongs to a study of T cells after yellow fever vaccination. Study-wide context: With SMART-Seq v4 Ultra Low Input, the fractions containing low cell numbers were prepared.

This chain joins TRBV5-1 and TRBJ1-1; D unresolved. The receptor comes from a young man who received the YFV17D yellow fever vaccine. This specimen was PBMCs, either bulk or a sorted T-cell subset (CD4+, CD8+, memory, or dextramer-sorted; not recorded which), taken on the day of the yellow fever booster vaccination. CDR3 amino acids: CASSLEQNTEAFF. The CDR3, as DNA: TGCGCCAGCAGCTTGGAACAGAACACTGAAGCTTTCTTT.